The rows below give T cell receptor beta chains drawn from one sample of a study of CD8 T cells in Susac syndrome. One entry per CDR3 protein, called by TCRdb with MiXCR from the immunoSEQ multiplex PCR reads. The data show 170,000 or so distinct CDR3 sequences, roughly 95% seen once. Sequencing was carried out using CD4+ T cells from PBMCs. The receptors derive from a human donor with Susac syndrome. CDR3s include the opening cysteine and the closing phenylalanine or tryptophan. The D gene is left open where the match is weak. Clone size, where shown, is once, few, many, or a class for clones that have expanded.

TRBV6-1,-,TRBJ2-5,-,CASSEIGREVETQYF,TGTGCCAGCAGTGAAATCGGCAGGGAAGTAGAGACCCAGTACTTC
TRBV10-3,-,TRBJ2-1,-,CAINSVPYNEQFF,TGTGCCATCAATTCCGTGCCATACAATGAGCAGTTCTTC
TRBV7-3,-,TRBJ2-7,-,CASSHRAGPYYEQYF,TGTGCCAGCAGCCACCGGGCGGGACCGTACTACGAGCAGTACTTC
TRBV4-3,-,TRBJ2-1,-,CASSQEWRNNEQFF,TGCGCCAGCAGCCAAGAATGGCGGAACAATGAGCAGTTCTTC
TRBV29-1,-,TRBJ2-1,-,CSASFLAEQQLEQFF,TGCAGCGCATCCTTCTTAGCGGAGCAGCAACTTGAGCAGTTCTTC
TRBV30,TRBD2,TRBJ2-2,-,CAWSVRTSGRVLFF,TGTGCCTGGAGTGTGAGGACTAGCGGGAGAGTGCTGTTTTTT
TRBV29-1,-,TRBJ2-1,once,CSVGVGGGARGFF,-
TRBV19,-,TRBJ2-1,-,CASTSYNEQFF,TGTGCCAGCACCTCCTACAATGAGCAGTTCTTC
TRBV12-3/TRBV12-4,TRBD1,TRBJ1-5,-,CASSLGQTNQPQHF,TGTGCCAGCAGTTTGGGACAGACAAATCAGCCCCAGCATTTT
TRBV2,-,TRBJ1-5,once,CATRDTNQPQHF,TGTGCCACCCGGGACACCAATCAGCCCCAGCATTTT
TRBV9,TRBD2,TRBJ2-2,once,CASSLSGLAGYTGELFF,TGTGCCAGCAGCCTCTCAGGACTAGCGGGCTACACCGGGGAGCTGTTTTTT
TRBV7-9,-,TRBJ2-2,few,CASSLSGVNTGELFF,TGTGCCAGCAGCTTATCGGGGGTAAACACCGGGGAGCTGTTTTTT
TRBV27,TRBD1,TRBJ1-2,-,CASSRTTGNYGYTF,TGTGCCAGCAGCAGGACGACAGGGAACTATGGCTACACCTTC
TRBV20-1,-,TRBJ1-2,-,CSAITNYGYTF,TGCAGTGCTATAACTAACTATGGCTACACCTTC
TRBV7-9,-,TRBJ2-1,once,CASSLTRATEQFF,TGTGCCAGCAGCTTAACCAGGGCCACTGAGCAGTTCTTC
TRBV9,-,TRBJ2-6,-,CASSVYSGANVLTF,TGTGCCAGCAGCGTATACTCTGGGGCCAACGTCCTGACTTTC
TRBV28,TRBD2,TRBJ2-2,-,CASTGIAGLTGELFF,TGTGCCAGCACGGGAATAGCGGGTTTAACCGGGGAGCTGTTTTTT
TRBV2,-,TRBJ1-1,-,CASSRDGFEAFF,TGTGCCAGCAGCCGGGACGGCTTTGAAGCTTTCTTT
TRBV20-1,-,TRBJ1-6,-,CSARYQGASSPLHF,TGCAGTGCTAGGTATCAGGGTGCTAGCTCACCCCTCCACTTT
TRBV14,-,TRBJ2-3,-,CASSQEGISTDTQYF,TGTGCCAGCAGCCAAGAAGGTATTAGCACAGATACGCAGTATTTT
TRBV9,-,TRBJ2-1,-,CASSVVGSSNEQFF,TGTGCCAGCAGCGTAGTAGGGAGTAGCAATGAGCAGTTCTTC
TRBV20-1,-,TRBJ1-5,-,CSANGDGNQPQHF,TGCAGTGCTAACGGGGATGGCAATCAGCCCCAGCATTTT
TRBV7-7,TRBD1,TRBJ2-5,-,CASSPQTGGRETQYF,TGTGCTAGCAGCCCCCAGACAGGGGGTCGGGAGACCCAGTACTTC
TRBV2,-,TRBJ2-3,-,CASSEGSLISDTQYF,TGTGCCAGCAGTGAAGGCTCCCTCATAAGTGATACGCAGTATTTT
TRBV20-1,TRBD2,TRBJ2-1,-,CSAGTKGREQFF,TGCAGTGCTGGGACTAAAGGGAGGGAGCAGTTCTTC
TRBV2,TRBD1,TRBJ1-5,-,CASKETGNQPQHF,TGTGCCAGCAAGGAGACAGGGAATCAGCCCCAGCATTTT
TRBV30,TRBD1,TRBJ2-7,-,CAWSEGQTYEQYF,TGTGCCTGGAGTGAGGGACAGACCTACGAGCAGTACTTC
TRBV29-1,-,TRBJ2-3,-,CSVDSGDTQYF,TGCAGCGTTGATAGTGGGGATACGCAGTATTTT
TRBV5-1,-,TRBJ1-5,-,CASSPGWIYGNQPQHF,TGCGCCAGCAGCCCTGGGTGGATATATGGCAATCAGCCCCAGCATTTT
TRBV6-5,TRBD2,TRBJ2-1,-,CASSLPHSPGGGVEQFF,TGTGCCAGCAGTTTACCTCACTCTCCGGGAGGAGGGGTTGAGCAGTTCTTC
TRBV27,TRBD2,TRBJ2-7,-,CASSPGLAGARVRKQYF,TGTGCCAGCAGTCCCGGACTAGCGGGAGCCCGCGTTAGGAAGCAGTACTTC
TRBV19,-,TRBJ2-2,-,CAIRMANGELFF,TGTGCCATCCGGATGGCCAACGGGGAGCTGTTTTTT
TRBV5-1,TRBD2,TRBJ2-1,once,CASSSDGGGYNEQFF,TGCGCCAGCAGCTCGGACGGGGGGGGGTACAATGAGCAGTTCTTC
TRBV5-1,TRBD1,TRBJ1-2,-,CASSLQGAGGYGYTF,TGCGCCAGCAGCTTACAGGGGGCTGGAGGCTATGGCTACACCTTC
TRBV29-1,-,TRBJ2-7,few,CSVRGSYEQYF,TGCAGCGTCAGGGGTTCGTACGAGCAGTACTTC
TRBV6-6,-,TRBJ1-2,once,CASSTTRKDYGYTF,TGTGCCAGCAGTACAACAAGGAAAGACTATGGCTACACCTTC
TRBV29-1,-,TRBJ1-1,-,CSVGRQVTEAFF,TGCAGCGTTGGGCGTCAAGTCACTGAAGCTTTCTTT
TRBV7-2,-,TRBJ1-2,-,CASSLAVDYGYTF,TGTGCCAGCAGCTTAGCAGTGGACTATGGCTACACCTTC
TRBV11-2,-,TRBJ2-6,-,CASSWGLSSGANVLTF,TGTGCCAGCAGCTGGGGCCTGAGCTCTGGGGCCAACGTCCTGACTTTC
TRBV6-2/TRBV6-3,TRBD1,TRBJ1-5,-,CASSSGTGRISNQPQHF,TGTGCCAGCAGTTCCGGGACAGGGCGAATAAGCAATCAGCCCCAGCATTTT
TRBV7-2,TRBD1,TRBJ1-1,-,CASSSDRGTEAFF,TGTGCCAGCAGCTCAGACAGGGGCACTGAAGCTTTCTTT